This T cell receptor beta chain was identified in a study of beta chain features in type 1 diabetes. This CDR3 has 14 residues. Per germline, CDR1 GTSNPN and CDR2 SVGIG (reference sequence). Trimming removed 5 bases from V and 7 bases from J; junction bases left unmatched: 9. Concerning this clone: Antigen unknown.

The sequenced template was cDNA made from the entire isolated RNA. Profiling relied on immunoSEQ multiplex PCR, and the TCRdb table lists in-frame clones only, not all of them. The repertoire holds approximately 270,000 clones, around 15% seen once, with around 0.016% in the top ten. Study results and caveats: Moderately but significantly shorter TCRB CDR3s were found in Type 1 diabetes patients in all four CD4+ subsets. Researchers reported that naive, central memory and Treg TCRB repertoires appeared more similar in patients than in healthy donors.

The material sequenced was naive CD4+ T cells from blood. The source is a young man with type 1 diabetes. The chain joins TRBV30 to TRBJ2-1, with 9 bases aligning to TRBD1. CDR3 DNA sequence: TGTGCCTGGGCACCGGGACAGGGAGTAAATGAGCAGTTCTTC. Protein sequence: CAWAPGQGVNEQFF.